This T cell receptor beta chain was sequenced during a study of TIL therapy for anti-PD-1-resistant metastatic lung cancer. Study summary: Tumors carried a median about 1.4 non-synonymous mutations per megabase.

Of note for this clone: Other DNA sequences of this sample code for an identical CDR3.

The immunoSEQ assay was v3. Using immunoSEQ multiplex PCR, the repertoire was profiled, and TCRdb retains in-frame clones only, with some absent. Of about 100,000 clones in the sample, just over 65% are singletons; the top ten hold 11%. Described time point: pre-treatment sample, taken before nivolumab and TIL therapy. Most excised metastases sampled were pleural nodules or supraclavicular lymph nodes. Tumor harvest preceded PD-1/PD-L1 blockade, followed by nivolumab treatment. The V gene lost 3 bases and the J gene lost 4 bases, with 12 bases spanning the gap. CDR1 is MDHEN, CDR2 SYDVKM, per germline. The length of the CDR3 is 14 residues.

The clonotype was recovered from a person between 25 and 80 years old with non-small cell lung cancer. The sequencing used tumor tissue, collected at baseline. This chain joins TRBV28 and TRBJ1-2, with a weak D call TRBD1 (5 bases). For the CDR3, the DNA is TGTGCCAGCAGTTTGAGGGGCCCCAGCTATGGCTACACCTTC. It yields the protein CASSLRGPSYGYTF.